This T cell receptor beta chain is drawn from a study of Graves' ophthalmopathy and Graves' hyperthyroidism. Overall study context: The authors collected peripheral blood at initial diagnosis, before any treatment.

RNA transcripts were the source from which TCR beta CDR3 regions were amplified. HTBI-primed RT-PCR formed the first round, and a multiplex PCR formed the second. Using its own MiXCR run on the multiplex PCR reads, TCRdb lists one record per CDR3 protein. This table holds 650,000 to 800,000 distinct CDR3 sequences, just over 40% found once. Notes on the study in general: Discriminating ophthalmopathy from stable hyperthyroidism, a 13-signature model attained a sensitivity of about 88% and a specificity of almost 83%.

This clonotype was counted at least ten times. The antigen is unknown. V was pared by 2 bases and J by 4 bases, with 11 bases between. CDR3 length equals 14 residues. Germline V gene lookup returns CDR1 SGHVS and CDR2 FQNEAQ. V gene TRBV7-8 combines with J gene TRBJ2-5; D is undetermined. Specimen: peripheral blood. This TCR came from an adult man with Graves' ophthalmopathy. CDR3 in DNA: TGTGCCAGCAGCTTAAGGGCCGCAGCAGAGACCCAGTACTTC. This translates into CASSLRAAAETQYF.